Below are 9 T cell receptor beta chains sequenced from a single sample in a study of T cells of healthy individuals. TCRdb passed the 5' RACE reads through MiXCR, listing each CDR3 protein once. The sample lists about 96,000 distinct CDR3 sequences; around 17% were seen once. These receptors were obtained from a human donor in good health.

Many counts were recorded for this clonotype. CDR3 protein: CASSQGRTGLQETQYF. CDR3 sequence (DNA): TGCGCCAGCAGCCAAGGCCGGACAGGGCTCCAAGAGACCCAGTACTTC. The rearrangement uses TRBV4-1 and TRBJ2-5; 8 positions agree with TRBD1. The V and J ends lost 1 base and 1 base, in that order; junction bases with no gene match: 5. From germline, CDR1 is MGHRA and CDR2 YSYEKL. This CDR3 comprises 16 residues.

A few counts support this clonotype. The V call is TRBV6-2 or TRBV6-3, the J call TRBJ2-1; either TRBD1 or TRBD2 may supply D (5 bases each). V lost 2 bases, J lost 13 bases, and 9 bases lay in between. The CDR3 loop spans 11 amino acids. CDR1 and CDR2 from the germline V gene are MNHEY and SVGEGT. CDR3 sequence reads: CASSYGGTQFF. The CDR3 region has the DNA TGTGCCAGCAGTTACGGGGGTACTCAGTTCTTC.

This rearrangement joins TRBV11-1 to TRBJ2-2; D ambiguous. Trimming pared 7 bases from V and 3 bases from J, leaving 12 bases between. The CDR3 totals 14 residues. The germline gives CDR1 SGHAT, CDR2 FQDESV (reference sequence). CDR3 protein: CASTTLRDTGELFF. CDR3 DNA sequence: TGTGCCAGCACCACCCTTAGAGACACCGGGGAGCTGTTTTTT.

This clonotype was seen many times. The J gene is TRBJ2-3, the V gene TRBV28, with 8 bases lining up with TRBD1. CDR3 length: 12 amino acids. With V trimmed by 10 bases and J by 6 bases, 6 bases remained unmatched. The V gene's germline CDR1 is MDHEN and CDR2 SYDVKM. The CDR3 nucleotides read TGTGCCACCAAAAGACAGGGGGATACGCAGTATTTT. Translation: CATKRQGDTQYF.

There are many counts of this clonotype. J is TRBJ2-3 and V is TRBV2; D is ambiguous. V shed 6 bases and J shed 7 bases, with 17 bases lying between them. From germline, CDR1 is SNHLY and CDR2 FYNNEI. The CDR3 runs 14 residues. This CDR3 is CASRVILAPNTQYF. Here the CDR3 DNA reads TGTGCCAGCAGGGTGATCTTGGCGCCCAATACGCAGTATTTT.

This clonotype turned up a few times. The chain couples TRBV5-1 to TRBJ2-1; 7 nucleotides match TRBD2. Germline CDR1 is SGHRS and CDR2 is YFSETQ. Trimming at V came to 0 bases and at J to 5 bases, leaving 8 bases not matched to a gene. CDR3 length equals 16 residues. The DNA of the CDR3 is TGCGCCAGCAGCTTGGCAAGCGGGATAAGCCACAATGAGCAGTTCTTC. Residues: CASSLASGISHNEQFF.

This clonotype occurred many times. The chain recombines TRBV20-1 with TRBJ2-7; TRBD2 aligns across 10 bases. Germline CDR1 is DFQATT and CDR2 is SNEGSKA (reference sequence). The CDR3 covers 15 residues. V was pared by 6 bases and J by 1 base, with 9 bases of the junction left unmatched. This chain's CDR3 is CSATLGAGGSYEQYF. The CDR3, as DNA: TGCAGTGCCACCCTAGGAGCGGGAGGGTCCTACGAGCAGTACTTC.

This chain uses TRBV7-9 with TRBJ2-5; D is perhaps TRBD2 (5 bases). Trimming shortened V by 7 bases and J by 5 bases, and 17 bases separated the two germline ends. Germline CDR1 and CDR2: SEHNR and FQNEAQ (reference sequence). This CDR3 is 14 amino acids long. The chain's CDR3 is CASNRRPIDETQYF. The CDR3 DNA reads as TGTGCCAGCAACCGGAGGCCGATTGACGAGACCCAGTACTTC. Filled out from reference TRBV7-9 and TRBJ2-5, the complete variable domain reads DTGVSQNPRHKITKRGQNVTFRCDPISEHNRLYWYRQTLGQGPEFLTYFQNEAQLEKSRLLSDRFSAERPKGSFSTLEIQRTEQGDSAMYLCASNRRPIDETQYFGPGTRLLVL.

This clonotype appeared a few times. V is TRBV10-3 and J is TRBJ1-1; TRBD1 might be the D (6 bases). Germline loops: CDR1 ENHRY, CDR2 SYGVKD. This CDR3 is built from 13 residues. With 6 bases removed from V and 3 bases from J, the gap between germline ends came to 11 bases. CDR3 nucleotides: TGTGCCATCAGCCGGGACAAAGACACTGAAGCTTTCTTT. Translation: CAISRDKDTEAFF.